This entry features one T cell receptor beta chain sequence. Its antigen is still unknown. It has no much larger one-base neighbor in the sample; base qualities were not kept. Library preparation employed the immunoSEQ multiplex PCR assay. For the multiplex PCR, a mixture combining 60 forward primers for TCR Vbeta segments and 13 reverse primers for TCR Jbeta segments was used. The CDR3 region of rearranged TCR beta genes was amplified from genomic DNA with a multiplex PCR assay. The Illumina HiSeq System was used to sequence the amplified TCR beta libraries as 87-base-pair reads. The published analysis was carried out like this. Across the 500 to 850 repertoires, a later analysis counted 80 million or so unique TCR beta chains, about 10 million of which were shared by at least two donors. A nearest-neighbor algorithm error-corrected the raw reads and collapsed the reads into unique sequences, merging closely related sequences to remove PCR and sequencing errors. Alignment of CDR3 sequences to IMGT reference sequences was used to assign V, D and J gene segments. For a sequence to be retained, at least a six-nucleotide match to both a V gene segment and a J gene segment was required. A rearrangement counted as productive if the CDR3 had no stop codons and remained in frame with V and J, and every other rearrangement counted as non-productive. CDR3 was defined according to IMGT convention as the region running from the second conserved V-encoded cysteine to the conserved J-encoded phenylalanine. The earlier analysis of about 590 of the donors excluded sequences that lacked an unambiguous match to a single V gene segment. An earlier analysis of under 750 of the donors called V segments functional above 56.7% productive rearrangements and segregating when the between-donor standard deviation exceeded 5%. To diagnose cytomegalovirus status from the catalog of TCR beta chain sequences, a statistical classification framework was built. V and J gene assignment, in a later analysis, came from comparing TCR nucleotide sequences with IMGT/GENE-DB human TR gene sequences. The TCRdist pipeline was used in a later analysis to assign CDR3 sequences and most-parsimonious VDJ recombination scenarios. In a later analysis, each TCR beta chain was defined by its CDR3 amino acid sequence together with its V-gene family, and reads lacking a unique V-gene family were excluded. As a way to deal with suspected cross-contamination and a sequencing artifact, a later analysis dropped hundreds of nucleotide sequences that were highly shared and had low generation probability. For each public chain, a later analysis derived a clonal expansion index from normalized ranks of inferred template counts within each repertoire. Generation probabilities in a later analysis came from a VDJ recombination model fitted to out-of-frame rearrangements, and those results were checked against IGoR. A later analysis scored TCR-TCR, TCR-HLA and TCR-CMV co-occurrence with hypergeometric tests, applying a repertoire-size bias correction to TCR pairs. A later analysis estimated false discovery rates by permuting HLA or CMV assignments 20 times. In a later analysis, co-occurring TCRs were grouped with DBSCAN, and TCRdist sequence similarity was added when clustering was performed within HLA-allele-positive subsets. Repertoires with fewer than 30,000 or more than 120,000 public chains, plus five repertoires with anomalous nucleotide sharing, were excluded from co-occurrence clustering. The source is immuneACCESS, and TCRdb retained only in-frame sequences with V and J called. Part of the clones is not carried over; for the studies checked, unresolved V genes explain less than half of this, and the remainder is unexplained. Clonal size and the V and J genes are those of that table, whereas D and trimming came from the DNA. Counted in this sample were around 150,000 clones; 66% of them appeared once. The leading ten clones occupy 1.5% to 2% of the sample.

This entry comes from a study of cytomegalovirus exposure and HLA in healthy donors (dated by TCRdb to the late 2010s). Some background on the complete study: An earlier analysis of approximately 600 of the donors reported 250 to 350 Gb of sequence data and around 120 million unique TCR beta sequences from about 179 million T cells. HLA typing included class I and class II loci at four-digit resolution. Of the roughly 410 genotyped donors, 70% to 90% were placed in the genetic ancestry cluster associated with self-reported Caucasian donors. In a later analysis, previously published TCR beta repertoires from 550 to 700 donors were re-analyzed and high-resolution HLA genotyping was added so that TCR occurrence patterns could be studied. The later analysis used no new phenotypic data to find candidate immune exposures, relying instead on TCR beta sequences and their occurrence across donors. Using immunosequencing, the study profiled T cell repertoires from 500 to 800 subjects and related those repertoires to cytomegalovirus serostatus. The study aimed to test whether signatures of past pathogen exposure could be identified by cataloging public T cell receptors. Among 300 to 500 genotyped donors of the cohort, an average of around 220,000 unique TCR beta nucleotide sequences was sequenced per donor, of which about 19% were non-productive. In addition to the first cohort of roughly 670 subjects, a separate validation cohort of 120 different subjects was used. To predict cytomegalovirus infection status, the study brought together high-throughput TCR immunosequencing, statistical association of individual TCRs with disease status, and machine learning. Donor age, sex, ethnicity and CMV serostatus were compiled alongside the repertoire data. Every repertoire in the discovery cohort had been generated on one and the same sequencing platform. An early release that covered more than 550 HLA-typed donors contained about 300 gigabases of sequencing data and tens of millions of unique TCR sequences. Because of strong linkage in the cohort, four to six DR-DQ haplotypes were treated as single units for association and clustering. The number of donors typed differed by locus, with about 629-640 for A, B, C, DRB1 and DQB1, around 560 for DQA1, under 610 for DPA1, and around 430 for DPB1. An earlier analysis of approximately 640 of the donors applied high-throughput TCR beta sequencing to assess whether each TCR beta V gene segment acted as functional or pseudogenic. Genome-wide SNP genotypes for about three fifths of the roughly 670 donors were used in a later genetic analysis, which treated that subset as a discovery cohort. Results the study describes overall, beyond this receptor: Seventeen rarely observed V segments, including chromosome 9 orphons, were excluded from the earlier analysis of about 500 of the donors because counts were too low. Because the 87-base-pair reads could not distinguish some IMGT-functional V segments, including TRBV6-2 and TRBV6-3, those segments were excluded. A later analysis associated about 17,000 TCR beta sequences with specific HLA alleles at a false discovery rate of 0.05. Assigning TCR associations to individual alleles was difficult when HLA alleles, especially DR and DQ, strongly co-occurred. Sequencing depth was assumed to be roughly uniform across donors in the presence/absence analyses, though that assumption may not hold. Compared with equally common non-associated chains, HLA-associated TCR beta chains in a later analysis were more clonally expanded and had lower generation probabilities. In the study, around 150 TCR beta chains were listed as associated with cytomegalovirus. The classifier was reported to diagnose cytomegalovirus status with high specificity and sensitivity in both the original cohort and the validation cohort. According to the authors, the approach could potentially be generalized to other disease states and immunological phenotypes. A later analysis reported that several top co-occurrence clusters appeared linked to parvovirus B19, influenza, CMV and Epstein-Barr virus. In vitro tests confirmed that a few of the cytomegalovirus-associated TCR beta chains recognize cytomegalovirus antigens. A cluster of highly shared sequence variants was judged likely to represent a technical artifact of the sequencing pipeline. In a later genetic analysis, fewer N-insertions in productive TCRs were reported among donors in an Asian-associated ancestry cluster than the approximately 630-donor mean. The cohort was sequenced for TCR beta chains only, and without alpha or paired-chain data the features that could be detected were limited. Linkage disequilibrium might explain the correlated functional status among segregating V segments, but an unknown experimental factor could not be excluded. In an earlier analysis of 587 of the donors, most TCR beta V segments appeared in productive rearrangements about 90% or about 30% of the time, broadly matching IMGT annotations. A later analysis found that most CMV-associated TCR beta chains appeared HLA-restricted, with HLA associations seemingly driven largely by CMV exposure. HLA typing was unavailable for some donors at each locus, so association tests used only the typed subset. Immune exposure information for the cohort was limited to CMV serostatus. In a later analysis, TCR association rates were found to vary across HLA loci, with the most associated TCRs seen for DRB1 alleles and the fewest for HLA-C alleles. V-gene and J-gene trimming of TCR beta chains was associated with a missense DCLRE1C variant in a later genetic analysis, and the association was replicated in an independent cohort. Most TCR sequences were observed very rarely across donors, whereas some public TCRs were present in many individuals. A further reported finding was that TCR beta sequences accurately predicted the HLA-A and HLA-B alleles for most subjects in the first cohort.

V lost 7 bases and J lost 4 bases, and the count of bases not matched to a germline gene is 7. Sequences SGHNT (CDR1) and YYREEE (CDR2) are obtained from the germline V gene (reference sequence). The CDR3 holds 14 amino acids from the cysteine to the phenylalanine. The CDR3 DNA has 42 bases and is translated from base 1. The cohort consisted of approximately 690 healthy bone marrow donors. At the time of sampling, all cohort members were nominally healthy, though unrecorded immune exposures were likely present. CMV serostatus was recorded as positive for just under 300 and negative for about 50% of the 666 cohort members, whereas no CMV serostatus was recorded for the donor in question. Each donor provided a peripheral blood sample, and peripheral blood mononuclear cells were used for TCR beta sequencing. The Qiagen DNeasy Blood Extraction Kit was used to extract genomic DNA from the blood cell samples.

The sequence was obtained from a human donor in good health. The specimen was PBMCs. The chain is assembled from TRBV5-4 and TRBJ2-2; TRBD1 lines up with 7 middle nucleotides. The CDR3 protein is CASSDRVSTGELFF. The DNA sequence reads TGTGCCAGCTCCGACAGGGTGAGCACCGGGGAGCTGTTTTTT. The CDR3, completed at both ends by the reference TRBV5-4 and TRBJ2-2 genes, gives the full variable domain ETGVTQSPTHLIKTRGQQVTLRCSSQSGHNTVSWYQQALGQGPQFIFQYYREEENGRGNFPPRFSGLQFPNYSSELNVNALELDDSALYLCASSDRVSTGELFFGEGSRLTVL.